Following are 6 T cell receptor beta chains from one sample sequenced in a study of CXCR3-negative and CXCR3-positive naive CD8 T cells. Study conclusions and caveats: Researchers report that CXCR3-positive naive cells carry more hydrophobic TRB CDR3s than CXCR3-negative naive cells.

Their specific antigens are unknown. The method, 5' RACE with UMI labels, was used to prepare the TRB cDNA libraries. TCRdb processed the 5' RACE reads again and assigns one entry to each CDR3 protein, with no DNA. The sample has 150,000 to 180,000 distinct CDR3 sequences. The sequencing input was naive CXCR3+ CD8+ T cells from blood. Specified subset: CD45RO-CCR7+CD27+CD95- naive CD8+ T cells expressing CXCR3 (TNR3+). The receptors come from a human donor in good health. Some clones in this sample may be carry-over from other donors' samples.

The CDR3 region is CATSRDLSRGRSEQYF. This rearrangement joins TRBV15 to TRBJ2-7; TCRdb designates TRBD1, a call that cannot be tested without DNA. Germline assignment: CDR1 LNHNV and CDR2 YYDKDF (reference sequence). This CDR3 is 16 amino acids long.

The chain couples TRBV10-2 to TRBJ2-4; as DNA is missing, the TRBD2 call by TCRdb cannot be tested. This CDR3 comprises 14 residues. Germline V gene data show CDR1 as WSHSY and CDR2 as SAAADI. The CDR3 sequence is CASSGAGVTNIQYF.

The CDR3 spells CASSLLRALGTEAFF. V and J are TRBV5-1 and TRBJ1-1; TCRdb lists TRBD1, though no DNA is available to test this call. The length of the CDR3 is 15 residues. Per the germline V gene, CDR1 is SGHRS and CDR2 is YFSETQ.

The rearrangement links TRBV4-3 to TRBJ2-3; TCRdb's D gene call, TRBD1, goes unchecked for lack of DNA. The length of the CDR3 is 17 residues. Germline V CDR1 and CDR2: LGHNA, YSLEER. The CDR3 reads CASSQDVGGGASDTQYF.

V is TRBV29-1 and J is TRBJ2-1; TCRdb's assignment of TRBD2 cannot be checked, as there is no DNA. In germline, CDR1 is SQVTM, CDR2 ANQGSEA. The CDR3 has 14 amino acids. The CDR3 protein is CSARGLAGLNEQFF.

V is TRBV5-5 and J is TRBJ1-2. Germline values: CDR1 SGHKS, CDR2 YYEKEE (reference sequence). The length of the CDR3 is 15 residues. The CDR3 loop reads CASSSTSSGGNGYTF.